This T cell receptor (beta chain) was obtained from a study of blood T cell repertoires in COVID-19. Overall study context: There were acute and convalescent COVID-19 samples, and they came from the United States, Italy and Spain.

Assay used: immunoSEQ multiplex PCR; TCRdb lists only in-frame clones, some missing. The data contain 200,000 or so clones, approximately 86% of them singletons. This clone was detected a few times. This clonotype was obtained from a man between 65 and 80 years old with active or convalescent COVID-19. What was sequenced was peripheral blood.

CDR3 sequence: CASSPAPHTGATNEKLFF. In DNA form, the CDR3 reads TGTGCCAGCAGCCCAGCACCCCATACAGGAGCAACTAATGAAAAACTGTTTTTT. The J gene is TRBJ1-4, the V gene TRBV7-9; a weak D match, TRBD1 (5 bases). The V end lost 5 bases, the J end lost 0 bases, and 19 bases lay between the germline ends. In germline, CDR1 is SEHNR, CDR2 FQNEAQ (reference sequence). The CDR3 sequence is 18 residues long.